Listed below are T cell receptor beta chains from one sample, sequenced in a study of Graves' ophthalmopathy and Graves' hyperthyroidism. Each CDR3 protein is one row after TCRdb ran MiXCR on the multiplex PCR reads. Here the sample spans about 740,000 distinct CDR3 sequences, roughly two fifths being singletons. The sample comprised peripheral blood. These receptors came from an adult man with Graves' ophthalmopathy. Both conserved end residues are trimmed from each CDR3.

V gene: TRBV19
J gene: TRBJ2-7
CDR3 protein: ASSVTSGAYEQY

V gene: TRBV7-9
J gene: TRBJ1-2
CDR3 protein: AWSAGQGYGYT

V gene: TRBV12-3/TRBV12-4
J gene: TRBJ2-5
CDR3 protein: ASSSRGTDGQETQY

V gene: TRBV7-9
J gene: TRBJ1-6
CDR3 protein: ASLQVGTGHSPLH

V gene: TRBV6-5
J gene: TRBJ1-6
CDR3 protein: ASSPQRMALNSPLH

V gene: TRBV25-1
J gene: TRBJ2-2
CDR3 protein: ASRSIAGANTGELF

V gene: TRBV7-9
J gene: TRBJ2-6
CDR3 protein: ASSPYQNGANVLT

V gene: TRBV11-1
J gene: TRBJ2-5
CDR3 protein: ASSLDGGNSKTQY

V gene: TRBV2
J gene: TRBJ1-1
CDR3 protein: ASSQMSRGDRNTEAF

V gene: TRBV19
J gene: TRBJ2-7
CDR3 protein: ASSFRGGTGRGEQY

V gene: TRBV20-1
J gene: TRBJ1-5
CDR3 protein: SARDRRGGNQPQH

V gene: TRBV15
J gene: TRBJ1-2
CDR3 protein: ASSRSGIRDGYT

V gene: TRBV19
J gene: TRBJ2-7
CDR3 protein: ASSPRTKRHGEQY

V gene: TRBV5-1
J gene: TRBJ2-5
CDR3 protein: ASSLGAQETQY

V gene: TRBV19
J gene: TRBJ1-5
CDR3 protein: ASSPSTSRPQH

V gene: TRBV20-1
J gene: TRBJ1-5
CDR3 protein: SARDPEGNQPQH

V gene: TRBV20-1
J gene: TRBJ1-6
CDR3 protein: SARDWEGGRVNSPLH

V gene: TRBV25-1
J gene: TRBJ2-5
CDR3 protein: ASSQDLRTRAEAQY

V gene: TRBV5-6
J gene: TRBJ2-5
CDR3 protein: ASSFKFVKQETQY

V gene: TRBV7-9
J gene: TRBJ1-2
CDR3 protein: ASSLAGTGIYGYT

V gene: TRBV7-3
J gene: TRBJ2-5
CDR3 protein: ASSLEGDRVGETQY

V gene: TRBV12-3/TRBV12-4
J gene: TRBJ1-1
CDR3 protein: ASSRGLRDTEAF

V gene: TRBV20-1
J gene: TRBJ2-6
CDR3 protein: SAGQGASGANVLT

V gene: TRBV7-9
J gene: TRBJ1-4
CDR3 protein: ASSLKAGPLGKLF